This TCR beta chain is drawn from a study of T-cell reconstitution after alpha-beta-depleted transplantation in children. This clonotype was seen only a few times. Antigen: not known. Unique molecular identifiers were incorporated when the TCRbeta library was constructed. One entry per CDR3 protein, called by TCRdb with MiXCR from the PCR reads. The table records over 400,000 distinct CDR3 sequences, approximately 41% of them present only once. Whole-study results and caveats: T-cell counts and diversity at one year following transplant were attributed mainly to newly produced T cells. Reportedly, alpha-beta T cells present about two months post-transplant originated from several hundred expanded clones of graft origin.

The sequence came from a girl aged 2-10 years with aplastic anemia, due to receive a stem cell transplant. Material: PBMCs, obtained before TCRalphabeta/CD19-depleted stem cell transplant.

CDR3 in amino acids: CASRGLAGGGELFF. The CDR3, as DNA: TGTGCCAGCAGGGGACTAGCGGGAGGCGGGGAGCTGTTTTTT. This rearrangement joins TRBV6-2 or TRBV6-3 to TRBJ2-2; TRBD2 agrees at 15 bases. The V gene end was trimmed by 6 bases and the J gene end by 7 bases; junction bases not matched to a gene: 0. Germline CDR1 is MNHEY and CDR2 is SVGEGT. The CDR3 is made up of 14 amino acids.